This entry lists 32 T cell receptor beta chains sequenced from one sample in a study of shared clonotypes between healthy human individuals. TCRdb's copy holds only in-frame clones and misses some; the assay was immunoSEQ multiplex PCR. This table holds about 2.3 million clones, roughly 90% found once. Sequenced input: naive CD4+ T cells from PBMCs. Indicated subset: CD45RA+ positively selected. These TCRs come from a young man in good health. Some clones in this sample may be carry-over from other donors' samples.

The chain joins TRBV5-5 to TRBJ2-7, with TRBD2 identical over 14 bases. Germline V lookup: CDR1 SGHKS, CDR2 YYEKEE (reference sequence). The CDR3 is 17 residues long. The V segment lost 4 bases and the J segment 4 bases; nucleotides outside the gene matches: 10. The DNA of the CDR3 is TGTGCCAGCAGCCGTTCGGGACTAGCGGGAGATGCTTACGAGCAGTACTTC. As protein: CASSRSGLAGDAYEQYF.

V usage is TRBV7-6 and J usage is TRBJ2-3; no definite D call. Per germline, CDR1 SGHVS and CDR2 FNYEAQ. The CDR3 loop spans 13 amino acids. Trimming left V 1 base short and J 7 bases short, with 9 bases between. CDR3 sequence reads: CASSLESRNTQYF. CDR3 coding DNA: TGTGCCAGCAGCTTAGAATCAAGGAATACGCAGTATTTT.

The CDR3 region has the DNA TGTGCCAGCAGCTTTGGCGGCCAAAACTATGGCTACACCTTC. Protein sequence: CASSFGGQNYGYTF. This chain joins TRBV5-5 and TRBJ1-2; D is unclear. The CDR3 covers 14 residues. V was cut by 2 bases and J by 2 bases, with 10 bases left in between. Germline V lookup: CDR1 SGHKS, CDR2 YYEKEE (reference sequence). Complete variable domain (other parts from reference TRBV5-5 and TRBJ1-2): DAGVTQSPTHLIKTRGQQVTLRCSPISGHKSVSWYQQVLGQGPQFIFQYYEKEERGRGNFPDRFSARQFPNYSSELNVNALLLGDSALYLCASSFGGQNYGYTFGSGTRLTVV.

This clone was seen only a few times. The chain has TRBV10-1 and TRBJ2-1; possibly TRBD1 for D (6 bases). CDR1 is WNHNN and CDR2 is SYGVQD in the germline V gene (reference sequence). This CDR3 spans 13 amino acids. V lost 5 bases and J lost 8, with 13 bases in between. In DNA, the CDR3 is TGCGCCAGCAGTTGGCGCAGGGGCCATGAGCAGTTCTTC. Translated: CASSWRRGHEQFF.

CDR3 DNA: TGTGCCTGGAGTAGGGGGGGTGATCAGCCCCAGCATTTT. Its translation: CAWSRGGDQPQHF. The rearrangement uses TRBV30 and TRBJ1-5; TRBD1 might be the D (6 bases). Germline CDR1 reads GTSNPN; CDR2 reads SVGIG (reference sequence). The CDR3 spans 13 residues. V lost 2 bases, J lost 5 bases, and 10 bases lay in between.

The rearrangement links TRBV30 to TRBJ2-3; 8 bases match TRBD1. V lost 5 bases to trimming and J lost 4 bases; unmatched junction nucleotides: 2. Germline lookup yields CDR1 GTSNPN and CDR2 SVGIG (reference sequence). The CDR3 consists of 12 residues. CDR3 sequence (DNA): TGTGCCTGGGAACAGGGGGCAGATACGCAGTATTTT. This sequence encodes CAWEQGADTQYF.

V and J are TRBV28 and TRBJ2-6; tentatively, D is TRBD1 (6 bases). Trimming pared 4 bases from V and 11 bases from J, leaving 18 bases between. This CDR3 contains 15 residues. Germline V gene sequence: CDR1 MDHEN, CDR2 SYDVKM. CDR3 coding DNA: TGTGCCAGCAGTTCGTCCGGGACATCACGTTACGTCCTGACTTTC. It specifies CASSSSGTSRYVLTF.

The chain joins TRBV15 to TRBJ1-1; D possibly corresponds to TRBD1 (5 bases). CDR1 and CDR2 (germline): LNHNV, YYDKDF (reference sequence). The V and J ends lost 0 bases and 4 bases respectively, with 9 bases between them. The length of the CDR3 is 14 residues. The CDR3 DNA follows: TGTGCCACCAGCAGAGAGCTGGGGGGCACTGAAGCTTTCTTT. It is translated as CATSRELGGTEAFF. Drawing the rest from reference TRBV15 and TRBJ1-1, the complete variable domain is DAMVIQNPRYQVTQFGKPVTLSCSQTLNHNVMYWYQQKSSQAPKLLFHYYDKDFNNEADTPDNFQSRRPNTSFCFLDIRSPGLGDTAMYLCATSRELGGTEAFFGQGTRLTVV.

The gene calls are TRBV15 and TRBJ2-3; tentative D call: TRBD2 (6 bases). Germline V gives CDR1 LNHNV, CDR2 YYDKDF (reference sequence). V was pared by 9 bases and J by 4 bases, with 29 bases between. The CDR3 has 18 residues. The DNA of the CDR3 is TGTGCCACTAAGCCCCAGCTAGCTACTCCGCCTAGCGCAGATACGCAGTATTTT. Protein: CATKPQLATPPSADTQYF.

The V call is TRBV6-5, the J call TRBJ1-2, with 7 bases that match TRBD1. The ends lost 0 bases at V and 1 base at J; junction bases unmatched: 5. The CDR3 length is 16 residues. CDR1 is MNHEY and CDR2 is SVGAGI in the germline V gene. CDR3 residues: CASSYSQGQFNYGYTF. The CDR3 region has the DNA TGTGCCAGCAGTTACTCTCAGGGACAGTTTAACTATGGCTACACCTTC.

The genes are TRBV28 and TRBJ2-3; D remains ambiguous. This CDR3 region has 13 residues. CDR1 and CDR2 (germline): MDHEN, SYDVKM. V lost 10 bases to trimming and J lost 0 bases, with 11 bases between them. CDR3 DNA sequence: TGTGCCATCCGAAGGCCTAGCACAGATACGCAGTATTTT. This sequence encodes CAIRRPSTDTQYF.

This chain connects TRBV2 to TRBJ2-2; D might be TRBD2 (5 bases). The CDR3 runs to 13 residues. V was trimmed by 4 bases and J by 7 bases, leaving 10 bases between them. Per the germline V gene, CDR1 is SNHLY and CDR2 is FYNNEI. CDR3 coding DNA: TGTGCCAGCAGTGCCAGCGGATACGGGGAGCTGTTTTTT. Translation: CASSASGYGELFF.

This chain joins TRBV6-5 and TRBJ1-2, with TRBD1 identical over 7 bases. In germline, CDR1 is MNHEY, CDR2 SVGAGI. This CDR3 is 15 amino acids long. Unmatched junction bases numbered 11, after V lost 6 bases and J lost 4 bases. CDR3 nucleotide sequence: TGTGCCAGCAGCAGAACCCCGGGACAGCCCTATGGCTACACCTTC. Its protein product is CASSRTPGQPYGYTF.

J is TRBJ2-2 and V is TRBV5-4; D is ambiguous. The length of the CDR3 is 12 residues. The V end was cut by 3 bases, the J end by 7 bases, with 7 bases between. Germline V gene sequence: CDR1 SGHNT, CDR2 YYREEE (reference sequence). The CDR3 protein is CASSSQNGELFF. The CDR3 DNA sequence: TGTGCCAGCAGCTCCCAGAACGGGGAGCTGTTTTTT.

The V gene is TRBV29-1, the J gene TRBJ1-1, with D maybe TRBD1 (5 bases). Trimming shortened V by 5 bases and J by 6 bases, and 19 bases separated the two germline ends. Germline values: CDR1 SQVTM, CDR2 ANQGSEA. CDR3 length equals 14 residues. Here the CDR3 reads CSVQGGGLGPEAFF. DNA for the CDR3: TGCAGCGTTCAAGGCGGGGGGTTGGGCCCTGAAGCTTTCTTT.

The chain joins TRBV18 to TRBJ2-7; 8 positions agree with TRBD1. Unmatched junction bases numbered 6, after V lost 4 bases and J lost 4 bases. Looked up from germline, CDR1 is KGHSH and CDR2 is LQKENI. The CDR3 runs 14 residues. The CDR3 here is CASSLNRGVYEQYF. CDR3 DNA: TGTGCCAGCTCACTCAACAGGGGGGTTTACGAGCAGTACTTC.

The chain uses TRBV18 and TRBJ2-7; D possibly corresponds to TRBD2 (6 bases). CDR1 and CDR2 (germline): KGHSH, LQKENI. Trimming removed 5 bases at V and 0 bases at J, with 11 bases between. This CDR3 spans 14 amino acids. CDR3 residues: CASSLGLYSYEQYF. The CDR3 region has the DNA TGTGCCAGCTCATTGGGACTTTACTCCTACGAGCAGTACTTC.

The V gene is TRBV28, the J gene TRBJ1-1; no definite D call. Germline V CDR1 and CDR2: MDHEN, SYDVKM. V lost 7 bases, J lost 0 bases, and 9 bases lay in between. This CDR3 comprises 13 residues. This chain's CDR3 is CASTTQMNTEAFF. The CDR3 nucleotides read TGTGCCAGCACTACGCAAATGAACACTGAAGCTTTCTTT.

V gene TRBV7-6 combines with J gene TRBJ2-5, with D perhaps assigned TRBD1 or TRBD2 (6 bases each). CDR1 SGHVS and CDR2 FNYEAQ come from the germline V gene. This CDR3 is 14 amino acids long. V was trimmed by 8 bases and J by 5 bases, leaving 18 bases between them. The CDR3 nucleotides read TGTGCCAGCGGCCTTCCGGGGGCCCATGAGACCCAGTACTTC. Amino acids: CASGLPGAHETQYF.

This chain uses TRBV19 with TRBJ2-2, with D tentatively TRBD1 (5 bases). This CDR3 region has 14 residues. Deletions cut 6 bases from V and 4 bases from J, with 12 bases between. Looked up from germline, CDR1 is LNHDA and CDR2 is SQIVND (reference sequence). The CDR3 DNA is TGTGCCAGTAGGTCCGGACAAGGCACCGGGGAGCTGTTTTTT. As protein: CASRSGQGTGELFF.

The chain has TRBV27 and TRBJ2-7, with 8 bases fitting TRBD2. The CDR3 covers 14 residues. Germline CDR1 MNHEY, CDR2 SMNVEV (reference sequence). V was pared by 2 bases and J by 4 bases, with 4 bases of the junction left unmatched. CDR3 sequence (DNA): TGTGCCAGCAGTTTAAAAGCGGGGGAATACGAGCAGTACTTC. It codes for CASSLKAGEYEQYF.

This clone was counted only a few times. The chain recombines TRBV2 with TRBJ1-2, with no clear D. The V gene's germline CDR1 is SNHLY and CDR2 FYNNEI. The CDR3 length is 13 residues. V dropped 1 base and J dropped 8 bases, with 11 bases sitting between them. As DNA, the CDR3 is TGTGCCAGCAGTGAAGGAGAGGCTAACGGCTACACCTTC. It yields the protein CASSEGEANGYTF.

The rearrangement joins TRBV9 to TRBJ1-1; tentative D call: TRBD1 (5 bases). The germline V gene has CDR1 SGDLS and CDR2 YYNGEE. Trimming pared 0 bases from V and 3 bases from J, leaving 12 bases between. The CDR3 totals 15 residues. Here the CDR3 DNA reads TGTGCCAGCAGCGTAGGGAGCGGGGGGGACACTGAAGCTTTCTTT. Amino acids: CASSVGSGGDTEAFF.

About this clone: One end of the junction is discordant with germline, which a read error may explain. V gene TRBV6-4 combines with J gene TRBJ2-7, with D possibly matching TRBD1 (5 bases). The CDR3 loop spans 14 amino acids. CDR1 MRHNA and CDR2 SNTAGT come from the germline V gene. CDR3 sequence (DNA): TGTGCCGGCAGTAAGAGGCAGGGTAACTACGAGCAGTACTTC. This codes for CAGSKRQGNYEQYF.

This chain links TRBV28 with TRBJ1-1; possible D gene TRBD1, 5 bases. V lost 5 bases, J lost 6 bases, and 16 bases lay in between. Germline V gene sequence: CDR1 MDHEN, CDR2 SYDVKM. This CDR3 comprises 14 residues. The CDR3, as DNA: TGTGCCAGCAGTGCCCAGGGACTCATCGCTGAAGCTTTCTTT. Its protein is CASSAQGLIAEAFF.

The chain employs TRBV19 and TRBJ1-3, with a tentative D call TRBD1 (5 bases). V lost 3 bases to trimming and J lost 0 bases, with 12 bases between them. This CDR3 has 16 residues. Germline V gene data show CDR1 as LNHDA and CDR2 as SQIVND (reference sequence). The CDR3 loop is CASSIFRDYSGNTIYF. CDR3 coding DNA: TGTGCCAGTAGTATTTTCAGGGACTACTCTGGAAACACCATATATTTT.

The chain uses TRBV2 and TRBJ1-5; D call uncertain. Looked up from germline, CDR1 is SNHLY and CDR2 is FYNNEI. V lost 4 bases to trimming and J lost 0 bases, with 10 bases between them. The CDR3 is made up of 15 amino acids. This chain's CDR3 is CASSGGHISNQPQHF. The CDR3 nucleotides are TGTGCCAGCAGTGGAGGGCATATTAGCAATCAGCCCCAGCATTTT.

As regards this clone: Other DNA sequences in the same sample also yield this CDR3. The chain is built from TRBV28 and TRBJ2-6, with D unresolved. V was clipped by 2 bases and J by 0 bases, with 5 bases between them. The germline V gene encodes CDR1 MDHEN and CDR2 SYDVKM. The CDR3 has 15 amino acids. The CDR3 DNA sequence: TGTGCCAGCAGTTTACCGGGCTCTGGGGCCAACGTCCTGACTTTC. Amino acids: CASSLPGSGANVLTF. Filled out from reference TRBV28 and TRBJ2-6, the complete variable domain reads DVKVTQSSRYLVKRTGEKVFLECVQDMDHENMFWYRQDPGLGLRLIYFSYDVKMKEKGDIPEGYSVSREKKERFSLILESASTNQTSMYLCASSLPGSGANVLTFGAGSRLTVL.

The V and J genes are TRBV28 and TRBJ1-3; D might be TRBD1 (5 bases). CDR3 length: 12 residues. Germline V CDR1 and CDR2: MDHEN, SYDVKM. V lost 7 bases and J lost 4, with 8 bases in between. Here the CDR3 DNA reads TGTGCCAGCACCAGGGAGGGAAACACCATATATTTT. It codes for CASTREGNTIYF.

The table lists this clone with a few counts. The chain uses TRBV9 and TRBJ1-2, with D possibly TRBD1 on 5 matching bases. With 3 bases removed from V and 7 bases from J, the gap between germline ends came to 10 bases. The CDR3 has 12 amino acids. From germline, CDR1 is SGDLS and CDR2 YYNGEE. The CDR3 nucleotides read TGTGCCAGCAGCGCAGCAGGGTTTGGCTACACCTTC. Its protein is CASSAAGFGYTF.

This chain uses TRBV6-1 with TRBJ2-1, with 7 bases aligning to TRBD1. The CDR3 contains 14 residues. V was clipped by 2 bases and J by 3 bases; unmatched bases: 1. CDR1 is MNHNS and CDR2 is SASEGT in the germline V gene. The CDR3 loop is CASSETGVYNEQFF. CDR3 coding DNA: TGTGCCAGCAGTGAAACAGGGGTCTACAATGAGCAGTTCTTC.

The chain combines TRBV11-1 with TRBJ2-6, with D possibly being TRBD1 or TRBD2 (5 bases each). Per the germline V gene, CDR1 is SGHAT and CDR2 is FQDESV (reference sequence). This CDR3 comprises 19 residues. Trimming removed 0 bases at V and 0 bases at J, with 15 bases between. The CDR3 DNA reads TGTGCCAGCAGCTTAGCCCCCGGGACCCCTAACTCTGGGGCCAACGTCCTGACTTTC. This codes for CASSLAPGTPNSGANVLTF.